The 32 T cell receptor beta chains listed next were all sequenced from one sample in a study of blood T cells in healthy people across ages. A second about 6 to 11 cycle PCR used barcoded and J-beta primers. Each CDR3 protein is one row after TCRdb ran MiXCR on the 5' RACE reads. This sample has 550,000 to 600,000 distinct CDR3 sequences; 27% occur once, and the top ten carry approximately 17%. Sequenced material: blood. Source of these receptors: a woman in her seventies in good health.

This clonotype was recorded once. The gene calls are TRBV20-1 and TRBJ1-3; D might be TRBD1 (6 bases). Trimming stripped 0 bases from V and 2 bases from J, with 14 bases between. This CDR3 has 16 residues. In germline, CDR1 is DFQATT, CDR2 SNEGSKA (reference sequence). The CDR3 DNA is TGCAGTGCTAGAGAATGGCAGGGGAGCCCTGGAAACACCATATATTTT. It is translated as CSAREWQGSPGNTIYF.

This CDR3 reads CAISEAGATGYSNTEAFF. Here the CDR3 DNA reads TGTGCCATCAGTGAGGCCGGGGCGACAGGGTACTCGAACACTGAAGCTTTCTTT. The chain carries TRBV10-3 and TRBJ1-1; 7 bases agree with TRBD1. In germline, CDR1 is ENHRY, CDR2 SYGVKD. Trimming took 2 bases from V and 1 from J; bases not matched to a gene: 13. This CDR3 is 18 amino acids long.

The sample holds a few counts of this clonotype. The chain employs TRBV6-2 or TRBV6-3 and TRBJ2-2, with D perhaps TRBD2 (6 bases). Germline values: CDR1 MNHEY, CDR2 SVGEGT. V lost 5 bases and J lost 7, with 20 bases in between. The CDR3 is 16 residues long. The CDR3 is CASSTGLLRVGGELFF. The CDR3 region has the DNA TGTGCCAGCAGTACGGGACTTCTTCGAGTCGGCGGGGAGCTGTTTTTT.

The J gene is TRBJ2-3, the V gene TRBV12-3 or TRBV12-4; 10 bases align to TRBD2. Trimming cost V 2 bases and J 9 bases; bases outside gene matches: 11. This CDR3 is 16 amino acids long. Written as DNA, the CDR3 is TGTGCCAGCAGTTTACGTCCGGGACTAGCGAAGGGGACGCAGTATTTT. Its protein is CASSLRPGLAKGTQYF.

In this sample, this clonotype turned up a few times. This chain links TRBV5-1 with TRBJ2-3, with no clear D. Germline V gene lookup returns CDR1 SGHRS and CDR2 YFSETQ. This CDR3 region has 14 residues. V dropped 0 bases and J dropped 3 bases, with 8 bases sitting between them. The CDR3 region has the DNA TGCGCCAGCAGCTTGGCGCCGGATACAGATACGCAGTATTTT. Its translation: CASSLAPDTDTQYF.

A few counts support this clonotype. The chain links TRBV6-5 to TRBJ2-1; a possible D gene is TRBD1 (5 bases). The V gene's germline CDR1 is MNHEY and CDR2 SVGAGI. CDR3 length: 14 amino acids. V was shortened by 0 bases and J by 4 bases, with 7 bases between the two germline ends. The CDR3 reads CASSYSQGYNEQFF. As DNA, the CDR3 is TGTGCCAGCAGTTACTCGCAGGGATACAATGAGCAGTTCTTC.

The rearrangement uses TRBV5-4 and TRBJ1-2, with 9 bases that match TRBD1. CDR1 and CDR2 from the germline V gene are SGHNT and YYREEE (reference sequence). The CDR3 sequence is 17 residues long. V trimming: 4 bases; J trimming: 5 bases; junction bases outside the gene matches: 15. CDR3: CASSPPGQGHTQYGYTF. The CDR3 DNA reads TGTGCCAGCAGCCCTCCGGGACAGGGTCATACCCAATATGGCTACACCTTC.

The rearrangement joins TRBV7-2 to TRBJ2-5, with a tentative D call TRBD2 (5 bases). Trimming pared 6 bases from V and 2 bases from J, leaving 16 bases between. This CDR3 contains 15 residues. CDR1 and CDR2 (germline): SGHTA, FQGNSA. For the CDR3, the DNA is TGTGCCAGCAGTCCGGACTGGAGTAGACAAGAGACCCAGTACTTC. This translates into CASSPDWSRQETQYF. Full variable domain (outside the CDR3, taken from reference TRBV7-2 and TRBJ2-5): GAGVSQSPSNKVTEKGKDVELRCDPISGHTALYWYRQSLGQGLEFLIYFQGNSAPDKSGLPSDRFSAERTGGSVSTLTIQRTQQEDSAVYLCASSPDWSRQETQYFGPGTRLLVL.

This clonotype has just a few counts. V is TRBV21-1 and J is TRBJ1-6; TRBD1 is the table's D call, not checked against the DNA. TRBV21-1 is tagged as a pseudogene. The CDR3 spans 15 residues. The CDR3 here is CASSRLTGGNSPLHF. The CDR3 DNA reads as TGTGCCAGCTCTCGCCTGACAGGGGGAAATTCACCCCTCCACTTT.

CDR3 loop: CASSPSGHGYTF. The DNA of the CDR3 is TGTGCCAGCTCACCATCAGGACATGGCTACACCTTC. The rearrangement uses TRBV18 and TRBJ1-2; D is uncertain. Trimming stripped 2 bases from V and 6 bases from J, with 7 bases between. CDR3 size: 12 residues. Germline V lookup: CDR1 KGHSH, CDR2 LQKENI.

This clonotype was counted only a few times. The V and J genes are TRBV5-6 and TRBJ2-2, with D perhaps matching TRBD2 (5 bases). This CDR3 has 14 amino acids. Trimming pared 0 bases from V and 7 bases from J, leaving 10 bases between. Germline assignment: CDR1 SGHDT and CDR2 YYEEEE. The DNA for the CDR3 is TGTGCCAGCAGCTTGGGTAGCGTATTCGGGGAGCTGTTTTTT. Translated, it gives CASSLGSVFGELFF.

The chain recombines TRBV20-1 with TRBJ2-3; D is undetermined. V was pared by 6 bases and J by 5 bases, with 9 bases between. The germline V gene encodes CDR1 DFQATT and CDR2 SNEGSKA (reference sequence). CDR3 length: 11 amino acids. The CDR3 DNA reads TGCAGTGCCGAGGATCGAGATACGCAGTATTTT. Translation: CSAEDRDTQYF.

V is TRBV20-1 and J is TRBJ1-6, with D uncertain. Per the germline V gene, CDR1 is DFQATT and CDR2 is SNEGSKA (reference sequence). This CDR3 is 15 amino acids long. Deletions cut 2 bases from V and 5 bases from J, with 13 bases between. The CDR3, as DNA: TGCAGTGCTAGACTCGCAGGAATGAATAATTCACCCCTCCACTTT. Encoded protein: CSARLAGMNNSPLHF.

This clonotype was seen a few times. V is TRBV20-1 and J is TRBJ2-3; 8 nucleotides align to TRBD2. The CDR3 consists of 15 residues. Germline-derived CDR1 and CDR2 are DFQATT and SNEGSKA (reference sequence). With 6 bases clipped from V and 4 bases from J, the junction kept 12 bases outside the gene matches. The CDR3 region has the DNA TGCAGTGCAAGGACTAGCCCCTACGGCGCAGATACGCAGTATTTT. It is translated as CSARTSPYGADTQYF.

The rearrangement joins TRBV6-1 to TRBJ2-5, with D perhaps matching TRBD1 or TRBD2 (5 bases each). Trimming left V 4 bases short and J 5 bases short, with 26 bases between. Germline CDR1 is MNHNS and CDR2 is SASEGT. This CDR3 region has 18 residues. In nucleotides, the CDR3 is TGTGCCAGCAGTGCCGTATCCCCATCCGGGACCCGCGGGGAGACCCAGTACTTC. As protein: CASSAVSPSGTRGETQYF.

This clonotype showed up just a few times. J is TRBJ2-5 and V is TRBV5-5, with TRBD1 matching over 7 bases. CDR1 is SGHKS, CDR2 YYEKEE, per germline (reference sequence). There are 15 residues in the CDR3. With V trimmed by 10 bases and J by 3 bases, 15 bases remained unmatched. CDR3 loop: CASLSGPQGKETQYF. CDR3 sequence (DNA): TGTGCCTCCTTATCGGGGCCACAGGGGAAAGAGACCCAGTACTTC.

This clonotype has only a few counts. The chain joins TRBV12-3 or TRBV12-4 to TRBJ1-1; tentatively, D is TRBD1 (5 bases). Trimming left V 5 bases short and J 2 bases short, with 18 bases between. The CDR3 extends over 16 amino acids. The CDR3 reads CASSPWMDKTNTEAFF. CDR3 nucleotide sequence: TGTGCCAGCAGTCCCTGGATGGACAAGACTAACACTGAAGCTTTCTTT.

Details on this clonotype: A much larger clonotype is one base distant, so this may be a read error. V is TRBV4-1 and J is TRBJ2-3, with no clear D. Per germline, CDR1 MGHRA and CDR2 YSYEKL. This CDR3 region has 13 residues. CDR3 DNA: TGCGCCAGCAACCAACTGGGCACAGATACGCAGTATTTT. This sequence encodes CASNQLGTDTQYF.

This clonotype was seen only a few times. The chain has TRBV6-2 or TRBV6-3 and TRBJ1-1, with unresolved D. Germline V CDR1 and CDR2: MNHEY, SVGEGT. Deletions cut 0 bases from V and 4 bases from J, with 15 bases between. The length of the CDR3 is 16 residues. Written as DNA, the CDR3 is TGTGCCAGCAGTTACTCGGGCGTAGGGATCGGCACTGAAGCTTTCTTT. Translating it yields CASSYSGVGIGTEAFF.

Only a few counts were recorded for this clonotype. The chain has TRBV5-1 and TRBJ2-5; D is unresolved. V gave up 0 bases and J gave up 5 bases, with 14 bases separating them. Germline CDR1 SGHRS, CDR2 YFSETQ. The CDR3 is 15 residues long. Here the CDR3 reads CASSLEAGPAETQYF. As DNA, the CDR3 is TGCGCCAGCAGCTTGGAGGCAGGACCGGCGGAGACCCAGTACTTC.

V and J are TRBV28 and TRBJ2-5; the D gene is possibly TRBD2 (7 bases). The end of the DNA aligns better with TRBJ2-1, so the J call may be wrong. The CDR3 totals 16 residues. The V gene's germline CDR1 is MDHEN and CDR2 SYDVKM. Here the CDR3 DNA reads TGTGCCAGCATTACGTCCCCGGGACGGGGGGCCAATGAGCAGTTCTTC. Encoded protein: CASITSPGRGANEQFF.

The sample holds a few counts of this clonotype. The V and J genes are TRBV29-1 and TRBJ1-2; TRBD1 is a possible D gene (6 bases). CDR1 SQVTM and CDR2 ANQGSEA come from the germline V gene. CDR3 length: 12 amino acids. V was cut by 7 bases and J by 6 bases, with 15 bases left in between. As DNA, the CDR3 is TGCAGCGCTGGGACCCCAGGGGATGGCTACACCTTC. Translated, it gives CSAGTPGDGYTF.

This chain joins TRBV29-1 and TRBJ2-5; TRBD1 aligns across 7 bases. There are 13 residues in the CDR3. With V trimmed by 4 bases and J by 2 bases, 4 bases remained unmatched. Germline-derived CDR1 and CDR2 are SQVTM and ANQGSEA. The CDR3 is CSVVSGQQETQYF. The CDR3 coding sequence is TGCAGCGTTGTTTCGGGACAGCAAGAGACCCAGTACTTC.

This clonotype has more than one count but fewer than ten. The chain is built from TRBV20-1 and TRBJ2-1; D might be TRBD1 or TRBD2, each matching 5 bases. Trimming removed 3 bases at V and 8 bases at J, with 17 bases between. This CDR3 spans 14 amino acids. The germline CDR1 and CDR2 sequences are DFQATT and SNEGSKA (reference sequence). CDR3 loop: CSASRDGELDEQFF. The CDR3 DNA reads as TGCAGTGCTAGCCGGGACGGGGAATTGGATGAGCAGTTCTTC.

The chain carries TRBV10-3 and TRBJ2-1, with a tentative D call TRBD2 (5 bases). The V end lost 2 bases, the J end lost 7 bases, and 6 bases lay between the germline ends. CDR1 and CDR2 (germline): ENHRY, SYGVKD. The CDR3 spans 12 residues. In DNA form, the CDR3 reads TGTGCCATCAGTGAGATAGCGAATGAGCAGTTCTTC. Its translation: CAISEIANEQFF.

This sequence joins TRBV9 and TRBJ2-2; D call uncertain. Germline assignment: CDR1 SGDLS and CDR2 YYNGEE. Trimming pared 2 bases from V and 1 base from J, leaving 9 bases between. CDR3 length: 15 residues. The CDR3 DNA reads TGTGCCAGCAGCGTGGATGGGCAGAACACCGGGGAGCTGTTTTTT. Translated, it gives CASSVDGQNTGELFF.

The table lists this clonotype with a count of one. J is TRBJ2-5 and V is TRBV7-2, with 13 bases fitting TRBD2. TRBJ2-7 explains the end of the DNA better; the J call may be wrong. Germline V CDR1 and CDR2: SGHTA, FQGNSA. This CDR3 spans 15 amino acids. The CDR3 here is CASAGTSGRASEQYF. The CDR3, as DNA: TGTGCCAGTGCGGGTACTAGCGGGAGGGCCTCCGAGCAGTACTTC.

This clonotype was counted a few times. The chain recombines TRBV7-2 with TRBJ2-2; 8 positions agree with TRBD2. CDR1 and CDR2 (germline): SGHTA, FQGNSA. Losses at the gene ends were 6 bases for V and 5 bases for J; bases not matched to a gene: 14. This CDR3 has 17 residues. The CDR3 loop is CASSTAGTRIVTGELFF. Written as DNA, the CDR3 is TGTGCCAGCAGTACTGCCGGGACTAGAATCGTAACCGGGGAGCTGTTTTTT.

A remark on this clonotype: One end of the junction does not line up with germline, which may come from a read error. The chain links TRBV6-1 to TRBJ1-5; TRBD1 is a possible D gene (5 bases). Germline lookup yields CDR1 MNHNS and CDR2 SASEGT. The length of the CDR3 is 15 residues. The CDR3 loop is CASSDPPDSIQPQHF. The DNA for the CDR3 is TGTGCCAGCAGTGATCCACCCGACAGCATTCAGCCCCAGCATTTT.

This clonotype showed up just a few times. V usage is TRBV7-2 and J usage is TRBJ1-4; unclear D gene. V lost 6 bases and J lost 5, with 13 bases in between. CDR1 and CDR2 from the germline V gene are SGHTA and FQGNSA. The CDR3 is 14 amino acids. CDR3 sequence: CASRPNSLNEKLFF. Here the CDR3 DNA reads TGTGCCAGCAGGCCAAATAGCTTGAATGAAAAACTGTTTTTT. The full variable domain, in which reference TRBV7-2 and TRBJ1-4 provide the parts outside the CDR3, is GAGVSQSPSNKVTEKGKDVELRCDPISGHTALYWYRQSLGQGLEFLIYFQGNSAPDKSGLPSDRFSAERTGGSVSTLTIQRTQQEDSAVYLCASRPNSLNEKLFFGSGTQLSVL.

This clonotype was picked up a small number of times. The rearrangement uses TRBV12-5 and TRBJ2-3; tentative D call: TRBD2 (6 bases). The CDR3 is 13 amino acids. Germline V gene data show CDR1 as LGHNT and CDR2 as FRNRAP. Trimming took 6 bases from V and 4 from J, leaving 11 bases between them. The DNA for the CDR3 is TGTGCTAGTGGCCTTGGGACTCCAGATACGCAGTATTTT. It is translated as CASGLGTPDTQYF.

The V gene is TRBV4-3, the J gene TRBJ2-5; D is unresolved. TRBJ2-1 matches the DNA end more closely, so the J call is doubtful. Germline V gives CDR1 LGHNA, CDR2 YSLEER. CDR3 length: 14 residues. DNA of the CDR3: TGCGCCAGCAGCCAAGATCTAAGCTACAATGAGCAGTTCTTC. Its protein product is CASSQDLSYNEQFF.